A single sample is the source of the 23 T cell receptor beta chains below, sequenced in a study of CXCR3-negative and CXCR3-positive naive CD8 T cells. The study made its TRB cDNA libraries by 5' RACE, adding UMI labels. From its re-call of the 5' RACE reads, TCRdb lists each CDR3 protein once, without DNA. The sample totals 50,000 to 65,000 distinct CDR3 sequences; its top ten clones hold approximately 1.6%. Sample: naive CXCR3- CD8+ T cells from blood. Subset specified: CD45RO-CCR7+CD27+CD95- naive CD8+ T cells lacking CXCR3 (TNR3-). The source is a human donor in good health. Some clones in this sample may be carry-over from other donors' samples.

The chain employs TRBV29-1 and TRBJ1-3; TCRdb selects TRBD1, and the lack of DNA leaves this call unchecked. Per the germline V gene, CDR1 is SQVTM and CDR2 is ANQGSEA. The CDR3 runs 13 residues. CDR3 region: CSVGVTSGNTIYF.

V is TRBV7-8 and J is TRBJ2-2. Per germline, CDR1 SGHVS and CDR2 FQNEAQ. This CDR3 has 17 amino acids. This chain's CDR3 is CASSLPPKRHVTGELFF.

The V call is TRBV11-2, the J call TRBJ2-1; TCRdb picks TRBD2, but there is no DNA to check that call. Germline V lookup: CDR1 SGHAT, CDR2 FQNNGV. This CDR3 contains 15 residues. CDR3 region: CASSPSGNRDNEQFF.

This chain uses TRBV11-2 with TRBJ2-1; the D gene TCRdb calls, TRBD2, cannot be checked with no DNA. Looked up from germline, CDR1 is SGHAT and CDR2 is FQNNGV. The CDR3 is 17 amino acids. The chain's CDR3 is CASSFARLAGLYNEQFF.

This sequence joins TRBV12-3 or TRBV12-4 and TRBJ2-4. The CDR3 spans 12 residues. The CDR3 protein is CASSLDRNIQYF.

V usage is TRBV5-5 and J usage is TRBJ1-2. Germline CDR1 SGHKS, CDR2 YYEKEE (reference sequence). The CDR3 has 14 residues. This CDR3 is CASSWDGDNYGYTF.

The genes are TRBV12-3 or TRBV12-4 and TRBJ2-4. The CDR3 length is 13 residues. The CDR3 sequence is CASSLGGENIQYF.

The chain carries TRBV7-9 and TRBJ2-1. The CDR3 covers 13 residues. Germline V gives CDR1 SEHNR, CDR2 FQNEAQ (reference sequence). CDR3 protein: CASSLGVSNEQFF.

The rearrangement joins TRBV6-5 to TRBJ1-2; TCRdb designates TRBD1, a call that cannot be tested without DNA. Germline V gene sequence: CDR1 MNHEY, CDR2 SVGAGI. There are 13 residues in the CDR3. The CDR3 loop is CASSAPGPRGYTF.

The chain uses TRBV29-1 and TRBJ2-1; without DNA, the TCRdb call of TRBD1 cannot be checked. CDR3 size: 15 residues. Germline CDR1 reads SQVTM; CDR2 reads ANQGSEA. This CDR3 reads CSAQQGGGSYNEQFF.

The CDR3: CASSQDGPYEQYF. The V call is TRBV4-1, the J call TRBJ2-7. CDR3 length: 13 amino acids. The germline V gene has CDR1 MGHRA and CDR2 YSYEKL.

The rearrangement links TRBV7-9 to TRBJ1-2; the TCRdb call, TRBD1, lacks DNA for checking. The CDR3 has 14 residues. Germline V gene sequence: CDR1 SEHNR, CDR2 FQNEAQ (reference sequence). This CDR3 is CASSPEGAYYGYTF.

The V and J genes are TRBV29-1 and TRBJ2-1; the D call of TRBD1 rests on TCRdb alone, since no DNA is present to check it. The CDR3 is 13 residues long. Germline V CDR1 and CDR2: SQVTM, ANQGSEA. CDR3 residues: CSAFPLRGNEQFF.

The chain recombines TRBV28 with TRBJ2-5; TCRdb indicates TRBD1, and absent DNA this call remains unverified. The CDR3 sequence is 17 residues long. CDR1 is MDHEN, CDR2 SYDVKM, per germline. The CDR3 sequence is CASSLRIGQGGEETQYF.

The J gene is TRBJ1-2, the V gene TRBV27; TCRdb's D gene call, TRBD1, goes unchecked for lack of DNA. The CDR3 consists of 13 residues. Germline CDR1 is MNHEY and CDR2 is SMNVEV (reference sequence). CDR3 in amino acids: CAIRIGARDGYTF.

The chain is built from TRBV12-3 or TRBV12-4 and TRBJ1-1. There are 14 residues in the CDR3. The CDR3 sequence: CASSFALMNTEAFF.

The CDR3 region is CASRKGRYDYTF. The chain is built from TRBV28 and TRBJ1-2; TCRdb lists TRBD1, though no DNA is available to test this call. The germline CDR1 and CDR2 sequences are MDHEN and SYDVKM. The CDR3 has 12 residues.

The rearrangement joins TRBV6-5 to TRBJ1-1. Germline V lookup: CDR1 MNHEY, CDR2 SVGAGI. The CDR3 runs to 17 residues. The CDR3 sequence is CASSYVLTSGKNTEAFF.

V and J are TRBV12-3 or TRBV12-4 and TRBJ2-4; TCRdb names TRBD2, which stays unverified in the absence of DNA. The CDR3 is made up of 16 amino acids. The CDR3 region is CASSWTSGLAKNIQYF.

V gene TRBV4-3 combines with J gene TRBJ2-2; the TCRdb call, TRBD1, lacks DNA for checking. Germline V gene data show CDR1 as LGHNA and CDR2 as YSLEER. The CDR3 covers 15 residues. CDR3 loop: CASSQEEGASGELFF.

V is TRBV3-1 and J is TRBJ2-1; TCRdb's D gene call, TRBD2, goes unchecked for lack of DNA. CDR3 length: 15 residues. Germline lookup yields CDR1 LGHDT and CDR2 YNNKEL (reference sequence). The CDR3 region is CASSQRGPMGNEQFF.

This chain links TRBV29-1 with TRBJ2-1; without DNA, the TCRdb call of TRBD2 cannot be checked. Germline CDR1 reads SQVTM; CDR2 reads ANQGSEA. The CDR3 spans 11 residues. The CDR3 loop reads CSARTNNEQFF.

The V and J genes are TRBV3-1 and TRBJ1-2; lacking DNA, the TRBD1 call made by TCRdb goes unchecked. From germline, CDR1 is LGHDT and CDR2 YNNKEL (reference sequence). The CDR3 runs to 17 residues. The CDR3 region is CASSQGTGDTANYGYTF.